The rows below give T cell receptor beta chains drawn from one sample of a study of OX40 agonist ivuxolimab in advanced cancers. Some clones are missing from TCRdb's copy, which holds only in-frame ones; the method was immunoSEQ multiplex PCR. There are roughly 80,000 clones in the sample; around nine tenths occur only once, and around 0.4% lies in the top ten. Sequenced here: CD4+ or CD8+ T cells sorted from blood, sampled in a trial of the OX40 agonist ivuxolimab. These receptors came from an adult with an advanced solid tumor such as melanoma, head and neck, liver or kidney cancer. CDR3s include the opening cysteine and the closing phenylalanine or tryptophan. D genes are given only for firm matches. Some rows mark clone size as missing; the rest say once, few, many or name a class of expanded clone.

DNA: TGTGCCAGCTCACATCTAGCGGGAGACACTAACTACAATGAGCAGTTCTTC
CDR3: CASSHLAGDTNYNEQFF
size: few
D: TRBD2
V: TRBV18
J: TRBJ2-1

DNA: TGTGCCAGCAGCTTGGTTACGACAGGGAGGAATGAGCAGTTCTTC
CDR3: CASSLVTTGRNEQFF
size: .
D: .
V: TRBV5-4
J: TRBJ2-1

DNA: TGTGCCAGCAGGGCAAGGGACGAGCAGTACTTC
CDR3: CASRARDEQYF
size: .
D: .
V: TRBV6-5
J: TRBJ2-7

DNA: TGTGCCAGCAATCCCGACAGGGATGGTGAAAAACTGTTTTTT
CDR3: CASNPDRDGEKLFF
size: .
D: TRBD1
V: TRBV6-6
J: TRBJ1-4

DNA: TGTGCCAGCAGCTTACGGACCGTGAACACTGAAGCTTTCTTT
CDR3: CASSLRTVNTEAFF
size: few
D: .
V: TRBV7-2
J: TRBJ1-1

DNA: TGTGCCAGCAGTTTTGAAGCGGGAGGGTCACGAGTCAGAGAGACCCAGTACTTC
CDR3: CASSFEAGGSRVRETQYF
size: .
D: TRBD2
V: TRBV27
J: TRBJ2-5

DNA: TGTGCCAGCAGCTTAGGCGGACAGGTATATGGCTACACCTTC
CDR3: CASSLGGQVYGYTF
size: .
D: TRBD1
V: TRBV7-2
J: TRBJ1-2

DNA: TGTGCCAGCTCACCACCGGCGGGAGAGAGCACAGATACGCAGTATTTT
CDR3: CASSPPAGESTDTQYF
size: .
D: TRBD2
V: TRBV18
J: TRBJ2-3

DNA: TGTGCCATCACCCCCCAGGGTTCTGGGGCCAACGTCCTGACTTTC
CDR3: CAITPQGSGANVLTF
size: .
D: .
V: TRBV10-3
J: TRBJ2-6

DNA: TGTGCCAGCGCCAGAATTAGAACCGAGCAGTACTTC
CDR3: CASARIRTEQYF
size: .
D: .
V: TRBV6-6
J: TRBJ2-7

DNA: TGCGCCAGCAGCCTGACAGGGGGTTCCCTTTACGAGCAGTACTTC
CDR3: CASSLTGGSLYEQYF
size: once
D: TRBD1
V: TRBV5-1
J: TRBJ2-7

DNA: TGTGCCAGCAGCTTAGCGGGCAGCCAAGAGACCCAGTACTTC
CDR3: CASSLAGSQETQYF
size: .
D: .
V: TRBV7-8
J: TRBJ2-5

DNA: TGTGCCAGCAGCTTAAGGACAGGTTTGAACACTGAAGCTTTCTTT
CDR3: CASSLRTGLNTEAFF
size: .
D: TRBD1
V: TRBV7-2
J: TRBJ1-1

DNA: TGTGCCAGCAGCTTAGCTGGGGGTGGCTACACCTTC
CDR3: CASSLAGGGYTF
size: .
D: .
V: TRBV7-9
J: TRBJ1-2

DNA: TGTGCCAGCAGTTACTCCGGACAGGCCAATCAGCCCCAGCATTTT
CDR3: CASSYSGQANQPQHF
size: .
D: TRBD1
V: TRBV6-5
J: TRBJ1-5

DNA: TGTGCCAGCAGCTTAGTGGGACAGAACACTGAAGCTTTCTTT
CDR3: CASSLVGQNTEAFF
size: few
D: .
V: TRBV7-9
J: TRBJ1-1

DNA: TGTGCCAGCAGCCCATACTCGTCTCGACAGGACACTGAAGCTTTCTTT
CDR3: CASSPYSSRQDTEAFF
size: .
D: .
V: TRBV7-9
J: TRBJ1-1

DNA: TGCGCCAGCAGCTTGGAGGCTAACACAGATACGCAGTATTTT
CDR3: CASSLEANTDTQYF
size: .
D: .
V: TRBV5-1
J: TRBJ2-3

DNA: TGTGCCAGCAGCCCTTTAGGGCCGGGACCGCGAAACTATGGCTACACCTTC
CDR3: CASSPLGPGPRNYGYTF
size: .
D: .
V: TRBV11-3
J: TRBJ1-2

DNA: TGTGCCAGCAGCTTAGCGACGACTAGCGGGAAAAATGAGCAGTTCTTC
CDR3: CASSLATTSGKNEQFF
size: .
D: TRBD2
V: TRBV7-2
J: TRBJ2-1

DNA: TGTGCCAGCAGTTACTCAGGTGCAACTAATGAAAAACTGTTTTTT
CDR3: CASSYSGATNEKLFF
size: .
D: .
V: TRBV6-6
J: TRBJ1-4

DNA: TGTGCCAGCAGCCCATCTAACCTCCTCTACAATGAGCAGTTCTTC
CDR3: CASSPSNLLYNEQFF
size: .
D: .
V: TRBV7-2
J: TRBJ2-1

DNA: TGTGCCAGCAGCGTAGATGGGGGGAATAGCGGATACGAGCAGTACTTC
CDR3: CASSVDGGNSGYEQYF
size: .
D: .
V: TRBV9
J: TRBJ2-7

DNA: TGCGCCAGCAGCCAAGAATGGACTAGCGGGAGGGGTGCCAATGAGCAGTTCTTC
CDR3: CASSQEWTSGRGANEQFF
size: once
D: TRBD2
V: TRBV4-1
J: TRBJ2-1

DNA: TGTGCCACCAGCAGAGGGGACCTAAAGGTCAATGAGCAGTTCTTC
CDR3: CATSRGDLKVNEQFF
size: few
D: .
V: TRBV15
J: TRBJ2-1

DNA: TGTGCCAGTAGAATAGGGACTATAGCGGGAGAGGGTGAGCAGTTCTTC
CDR3: CASRIGTIAGEGEQFF
size: .
D: TRBD2
V: TRBV19
J: TRBJ2-1

DNA: TGTGCCAGCCAGGACTATCAAGAGACCCAGTACTTC
CDR3: CASQDYQETQYF
size: .
D: .
V: TRBV6-6
J: TRBJ2-5

DNA: TGCAGCGTTGAATTCCCCTGGGGGGGCAGGGGCACTGAAGCTTTCTTT
CDR3: CSVEFPWGGRGTEAFF
size: .
D: .
V: TRBV29-1
J: TRBJ1-1

DNA: TGTGCCATCAGTGAGGGAGTCACAGATACGCAGTATTTT
CDR3: CAISEGVTDTQYF
size: .
D: .
V: TRBV10-3
J: TRBJ2-3

DNA: TGTGCCAGTAGTATAGCTCCGTGGGGGAATGGGAACACTGAAGCTTTCTTT
CDR3: CASSIAPWGNGNTEAFF
size: .
D: .
V: TRBV19
J: TRBJ1-1

DNA: TGTGCCAGCAGTGAACAGTTTAGCAATCAGCCCCAGCATTTT
CDR3: CASSEQFSNQPQHF
size: .
D: .
V: TRBV2
J: TRBJ1-5

DNA: TGTGCCAGCGCCTTTGGAGGGGCAGATGAAAAACTGTTTTTT
CDR3: CASAFGGADEKLFF
size: few
D: .
V: TRBV6-5
J: TRBJ1-4

DNA: TGTGCCAGCAGCGCGGGGGGGAGGAGCACAGATACGCAGTATTTT
CDR3: CASSAGGRSTDTQYF
size: .
D: TRBD2
V: TRBV5-6
J: TRBJ2-3

DNA: TGTGCCAGCAGCTTACAACTAGCGGGTGCCCATGAGCAGTTCTTC
CDR3: CASSLQLAGAHEQFF
size: .
D: TRBD2
V: TRBV7-7
J: TRBJ2-1

DNA: TGTGCCAGCAGCCAAGCAGGGACCCAGTACTTC
CDR3: CASSQAGTQYF
size: .
D: .
V: TRBV14
J: TRBJ2-5

DNA: TGTGCCAGCAGCTCAGGGGGCTTCCAAGAGACCCAGTACTTC
CDR3: CASSSGGFQETQYF
size: .
D: TRBD1
V: TRBV7-6
J: TRBJ2-5

DNA: TGTGCCAGTAGTATTTTAACAGCACCGGGCAATCAGCCCCAGCATTTT
CDR3: CASSILTAPGNQPQHF
size: .
D: .
V: TRBV19
J: TRBJ1-5

DNA: TGCGCCAGCAGCTTAGGACAGGGCGGGCAGTACTTC
CDR3: CASSLGQGGQYF
size: few
D: TRBD1
V: TRBV5-1
J: TRBJ2-7

DNA: TGTGCCAGTAGCTACATGAGCAATCAGCCCCAGCATTTT
CDR3: CASSYMSNQPQHF
size: .
D: .
V: TRBV19
J: TRBJ1-5

DNA: TGTGCCAGCAGTTACCGTCGGACTCCCGAAAGTGAAGCTTTCTTT
CDR3: CASSYRRTPESEAFF
size: .
D: .
V: TRBV6-5
J: TRBJ1-1

DNA: TGTGCCACCACAAGGGACGGCGCGGGGGAAGAGACCCAGTACTTC
CDR3: CATTRDGAGEETQYF
size: .
D: TRBD2
V: TRBV19
J: TRBJ2-5

DNA: TGTGCCAGCAGCTCGCTAGCGGGAGAGGGGGAGCAGTACTTC
CDR3: CASSSLAGEGEQYF
size: few
D: TRBD2
V: TRBV11-3
J: TRBJ2-7

DNA: TGTGCCAGCAGCTCGGGGGGGACGACAGGGTGGTCCCCCCAAGAGACCCAGTACTTC
CDR3: CASSSGGTTGWSPQETQYF
size: .
D: .
V: TRBV11-3
J: TRBJ2-5

DNA: TGTGCCAGCAGCGCGTATCCCGCAGGGAACAATCAGCCCCAGCATTTT
CDR3: CASSAYPAGNNQPQHF
size: .
D: .
V: TRBV11-2
J: TRBJ1-5

DNA: TGTGCCAGCAGTGACCGAGGGACAGGCTATAATTCACCCCTCCACTTT
CDR3: CASSDRGTGYNSPLHF
size: .
D: TRBD1
V: TRBV2
J: TRBJ1-6

DNA: TGTGCCAGCACCACCGGCACAGATACGCAGTATTTT
CDR3: CASTTGTDTQYF
size: .
D: .
V: TRBV6-6
J: TRBJ2-3

DNA: TGTGCCAGCAGCTTAATGGGGGCAAACAATCAGCCCCAGCATTTT
CDR3: CASSLMGANNQPQHF
size: .
D: .
V: TRBV7-2
J: TRBJ1-5

DNA: TGCGCCAGCAGCCCCGGGGCTAGCGCCAACACCGGGGAGCTGTTTTTT
CDR3: CASSPGASANTGELFF
size: .
D: .
V: TRBV5-1
J: TRBJ2-2

DNA: TGTGCCAGTAGTATAACGGCAGTTTATAGCAATCAGCCCCAGCATTTT
CDR3: CASSITAVYSNQPQHF
size: few
D: .
V: TRBV19
J: TRBJ1-5

DNA: TGTGCCAGCAGCCCGCGACAGATTAGCAATCAGCCCCAGCATTTT
CDR3: CASSPRQISNQPQHF
size: .
D: .
V: TRBV28
J: TRBJ1-5

DNA: TGTGCTAGTGGTTTGGGACAGGGGAACACTGAAGCTTTCTTT
CDR3: CASGLGQGNTEAFF
size: .
D: TRBD1
V: TRBV12-5
J: TRBJ1-1

DNA: TGTGCCAGCAGTGAGCCGACAGGACCTCTCTTT
CDR3: CASSEPTGPLF
size: .
D: .
V: TRBV6-5
J: TRBJ1-4

DNA: TGTGCCAGCAGAAGACTAGCGGGAGCCCACGAGCAGTACTTC
CDR3: CASRRLAGAHEQYF
size: .
D: TRBD2
V: TRBV6-5
J: TRBJ2-7

DNA: TGTGCCAGCAGCCCCCGGACTAGCGGTCACAATGAGCAGTTCTTC
CDR3: CASSPRTSGHNEQFF
size: .
D: TRBD2
V: TRBV11-3
J: TRBJ2-1

DNA: TGTGCCAGTAGTATGACTAGCGGGAGGAGCGGCACAGATACGCAGTATTTT
CDR3: CASSMTSGRSGTDTQYF
size: .
D: TRBD2
V: TRBV19
J: TRBJ2-3

DNA: TGTGCCAGTAGTATTCAGCGGGAGCTTGATACGCAGTATTTT
CDR3: CASSIQRELDTQYF
size: .
D: TRBD2
V: TRBV19
J: TRBJ2-3

DNA: TGCGCCAGCAGCCCGACAGGGACTAACTATGGCTACACCTTC
CDR3: CASSPTGTNYGYTF
size: .
D: TRBD1
V: TRBV5-1
J: TRBJ1-2